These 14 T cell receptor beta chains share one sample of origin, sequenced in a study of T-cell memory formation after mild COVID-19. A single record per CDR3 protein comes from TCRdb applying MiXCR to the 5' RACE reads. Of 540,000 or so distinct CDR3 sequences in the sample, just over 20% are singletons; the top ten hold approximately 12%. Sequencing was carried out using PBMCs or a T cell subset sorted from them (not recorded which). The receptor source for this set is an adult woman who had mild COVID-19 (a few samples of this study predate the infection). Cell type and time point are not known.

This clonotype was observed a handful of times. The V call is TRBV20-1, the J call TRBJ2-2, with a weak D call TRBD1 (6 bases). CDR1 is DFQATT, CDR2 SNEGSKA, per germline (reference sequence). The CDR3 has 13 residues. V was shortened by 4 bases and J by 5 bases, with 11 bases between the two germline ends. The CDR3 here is CSANSGDTGELFF. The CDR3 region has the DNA TGCAGTGCTAATTCAGGGGATACCGGGGAGCTGTTTTTT.

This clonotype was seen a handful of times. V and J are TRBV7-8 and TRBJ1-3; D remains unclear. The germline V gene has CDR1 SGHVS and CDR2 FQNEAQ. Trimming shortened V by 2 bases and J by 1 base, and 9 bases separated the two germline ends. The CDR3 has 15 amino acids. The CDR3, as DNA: TGTGCCAGCAGCTTATACGTATGGTCTGGAAACACCATATATTTT. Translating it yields CASSLYVWSGNTIYF.

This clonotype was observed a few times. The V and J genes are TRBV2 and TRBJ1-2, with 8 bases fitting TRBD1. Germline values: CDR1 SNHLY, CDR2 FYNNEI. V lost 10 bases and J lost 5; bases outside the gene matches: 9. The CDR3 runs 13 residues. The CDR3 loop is CAIRDRSFYGYTF. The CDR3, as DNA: TGTGCCATCCGGGACAGGTCCTTTTATGGCTACACCTTC.

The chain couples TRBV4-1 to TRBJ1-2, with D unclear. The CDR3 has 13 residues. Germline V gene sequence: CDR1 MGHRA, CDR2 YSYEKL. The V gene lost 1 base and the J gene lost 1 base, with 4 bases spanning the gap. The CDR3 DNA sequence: TGCGCCAGCAGCCAAGCACTTAACTATGGCTACACCTTC. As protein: CASSQALNYGYTF.

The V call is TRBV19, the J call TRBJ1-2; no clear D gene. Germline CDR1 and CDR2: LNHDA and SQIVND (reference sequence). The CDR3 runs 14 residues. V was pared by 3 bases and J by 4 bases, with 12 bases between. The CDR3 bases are TGTGCCAGTAGTATTCACCCGAGAAGCTATGGCTACACCTTC. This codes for CASSIHPRSYGYTF.

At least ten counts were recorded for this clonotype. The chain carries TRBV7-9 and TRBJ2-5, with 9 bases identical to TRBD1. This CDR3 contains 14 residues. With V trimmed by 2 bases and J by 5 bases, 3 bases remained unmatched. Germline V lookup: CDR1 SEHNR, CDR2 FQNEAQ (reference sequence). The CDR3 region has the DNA TGTGCCAGCAGCTTATGGACAGGGGAGGAGACCCAGTACTTC. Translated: CASSLWTGEETQYF.

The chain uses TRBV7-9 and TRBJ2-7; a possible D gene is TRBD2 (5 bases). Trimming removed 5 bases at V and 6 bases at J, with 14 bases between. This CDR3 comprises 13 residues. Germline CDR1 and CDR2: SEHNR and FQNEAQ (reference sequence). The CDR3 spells CASSPGGGAEQYF. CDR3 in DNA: TGTGCCAGCAGCCCAGGAGGTGGAGCCGAGCAGTACTTC. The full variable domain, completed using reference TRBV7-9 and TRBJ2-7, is DTGVSQNPRHKITKRGQNVTFRCDPISEHNRLYWYRQTLGQGPEFLTYFQNEAQLEKSRLLSDRFSAERPKGSFSTLEIQRTEQGDSAMYLCASSPGGGAEQYFGPGTRLTVT.

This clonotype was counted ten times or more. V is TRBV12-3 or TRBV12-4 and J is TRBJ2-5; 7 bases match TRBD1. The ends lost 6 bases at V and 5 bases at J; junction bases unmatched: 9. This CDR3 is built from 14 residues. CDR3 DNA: TGTGCCAGCAGCCCAACAGGGGTGGTGGAGACCCAGTACTTC. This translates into CASSPTGVVETQYF.

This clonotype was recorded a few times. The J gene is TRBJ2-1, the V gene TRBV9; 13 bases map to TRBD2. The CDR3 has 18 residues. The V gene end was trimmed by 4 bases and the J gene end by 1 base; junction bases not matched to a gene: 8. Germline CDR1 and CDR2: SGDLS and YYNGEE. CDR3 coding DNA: TGTGCCAGCAGCACACGGACTAGCGGGAGTTCTTCCTACAATGAGCAGTTCTTC. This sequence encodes CASSTRTSGSSSYNEQFF.

CDR3 amino acids: CASSARGVGELFF. CDR3 sequence (DNA): TGTGCCAGCAGCGCCAGGGGGGTCGGGGAGCTGTTTTTT. This chain links TRBV11-3 with TRBJ2-2; maybe TRBD1 (7 bases). The CDR3 is 13 amino acids. The germline V gene encodes CDR1 SGHNT and CDR2 YENEEA. V lost 5 bases and J 7 bases, leaving 11 bases between the germline ends.

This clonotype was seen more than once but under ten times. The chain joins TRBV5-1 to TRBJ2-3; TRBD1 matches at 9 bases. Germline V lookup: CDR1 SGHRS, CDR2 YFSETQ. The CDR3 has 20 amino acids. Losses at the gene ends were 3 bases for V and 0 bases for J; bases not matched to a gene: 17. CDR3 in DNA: TGCGCCAGCAGCTGGGCCCTTGGACAGGGGACACCCGTCAGCACAGATACGCAGTATTTT. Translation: CASSWALGQGTPVSTDTQYF. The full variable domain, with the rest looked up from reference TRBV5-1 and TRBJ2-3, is KAGVTQTPRYLIKTRGQQVTLSCSPISGHRSVSWYQQTPGQGLQFLFEYFSETQRNKGNFPGRFSGRQFSNSRSEMNVSTLELGDSALYLCASSWALGQGTPVSTDTQYFGPGTRLTVL.

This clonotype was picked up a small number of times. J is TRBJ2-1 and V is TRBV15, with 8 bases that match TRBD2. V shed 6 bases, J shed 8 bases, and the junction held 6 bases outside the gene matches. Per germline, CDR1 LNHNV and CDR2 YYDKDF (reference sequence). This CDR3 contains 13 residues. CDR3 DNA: TGTGCCACCAGACATCCGGGAGGGGATGAGCAGTTCTTC. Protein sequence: CATRHPGGDEQFF.

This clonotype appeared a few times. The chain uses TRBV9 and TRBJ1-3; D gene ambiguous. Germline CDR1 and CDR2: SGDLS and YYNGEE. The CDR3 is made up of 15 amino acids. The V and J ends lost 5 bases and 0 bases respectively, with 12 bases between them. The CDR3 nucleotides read TGTGCCAGCAGTCATGACGGTTCCTCTGGAAACACCATATATTTT. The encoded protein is CASSHDGSSGNTIYF.

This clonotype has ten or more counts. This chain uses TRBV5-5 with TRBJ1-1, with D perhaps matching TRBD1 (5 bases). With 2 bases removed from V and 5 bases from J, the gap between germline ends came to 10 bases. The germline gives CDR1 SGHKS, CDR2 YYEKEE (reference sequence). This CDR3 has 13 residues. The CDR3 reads CASSFGGKTEAFF. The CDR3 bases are TGTGCCAGCAGCTTTGGGGGGAAGACTGAAGCTTTCTTT. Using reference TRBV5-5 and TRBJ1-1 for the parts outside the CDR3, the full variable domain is DAGVTQSPTHLIKTRGQQVTLRCSPISGHKSVSWYQQVLGQGPQFIFQYYEKEERGRGNFPDRFSARQFPNYSSELNVNALLLGDSALYLCASSFGGKTEAFFGQGTRLTVV.